This paragraph covers one T cell receptor beta chain sequence. Its antigen is currently unknown. Assay: immunoSEQ multiplex PCR; the TCRdb copy retains only in-frame clones and omits some. The repertoire holds some 1 million clones, 75% seen once, with about 1.5% in the top ten. This entry belongs to a study of shared clonotypes between healthy human individuals. Per germline, CDR1 SNHLY and CDR2 FYNNEI. The J segment lost 3 bases and the V segment lost 8 bases, leaving 9 bases of the junction unmatched. The CDR3 sequence is 14 residues long. General observations from the study: It was only blood that was sampled, and tissue repertoires likely differ.

The receptor comes from a man aged 18 to 29 in good health. The chain joins TRBV2 to TRBJ2-5, with 7 positions matching TRBD2. The sample comprised memory CD4+ T cells sorted from blood. Subset noted: CD45RA-negative fraction. CDR3 sequence reads: CASLREAIKETQYF. In DNA form, the CDR3 reads TGTGCCAGCCTCCGGGAGGCAATCAAAGAGACCCAGTACTTC.